These 15 T cell receptor beta chains were sequenced from one sample in a study of CD8 T cells in ankylosing spondylitis. MiXCR, run by TCRdb on the 5' RACE reads, gives a single entry per CDR3 protein. Of 150,000 or so distinct CDR3 sequences in the sample, approximately 10% are singletons; the top ten hold about 29%. Sample: blood, either unsorted or a sorted T cell fraction (not recorded which). The receptors shown here come from a male donor with ankylosing spondylitis or in good health (not recorded which).

In its sample, this clonotype was seen a few times. V is TRBV6-5 and J is TRBJ2-2, with a tentative D call TRBD2 (7 bases). Germline CDR1 MNHEY, CDR2 SVGAGI. The V gene lost 5 bases and the J gene lost 4 bases, with 17 bases spanning the gap. There are 16 residues in the CDR3. The CDR3 nucleotides read TGTGCCAGCAGTACTATGGGGGGGCCGGGCACCGGGGAGCTGTTTTTT. This sequence encodes CASSTMGGPGTGELFF.

In its sample, this clonotype was seen many times. The chain joins TRBV27 to TRBJ1-5, with D hard to call. This CDR3 is 13 amino acids long. The V and J ends lost 6 bases and 1 base respectively, with 7 bases between them. Germline V CDR1 and CDR2: MNHEY, SMNVEV (reference sequence). The CDR3 sequence: CASSPVSNQPQHF. In DNA, the CDR3 is TGTGCCAGCAGCCCGGTCAGCAATCAGCCCCAGCATTTT.

The CDR3, as DNA: TGTGCCAGCAGTAAACAGGGGACACCGTACAATGAGCAGTTCTTC. It is translated as CASSKQGTPYNEQFF. The chain employs TRBV12-3 or TRBV12-4 and TRBJ2-1; TRBD1 matches 7 bases. V lost 5 bases and J lost 4; bases outside the gene matches: 8. The CDR3 runs 15 residues.

This chain connects TRBV5-1 to TRBJ2-5; D not resolved. The CDR3 spans 15 residues. The V end was cut by 0 bases, the J end by 1 base, with 10 bases between. Per germline, CDR1 SGHRS and CDR2 YFSETQ. CDR3 nucleotide sequence: TGCGCCAGCAGCTTGGATATAGGACGCCAAGAGACCCAGTACTTC. Translation gives CASSLDIGRQETQYF.

This clonotype was seen repeatedly, ten times or more. CDR3 in DNA: TGCAGCGTTGACGGGACAGGGGGTATCGATGAGCAGTTCTTC. Its translation is CSVDGTGGIDEQFF. The chain carries TRBV29-1 and TRBJ2-1; 11 nucleotides match TRBD1. Germline V gene lookup returns CDR1 SQVTM and CDR2 ANQGSEA. The V segment lost 3 bases and the J segment 8 bases; nucleotides outside the gene matches: 6. The length of the CDR3 is 14 residues.

This clonotype was found many times. The chain links TRBV20-1 to TRBJ2-3, with 9 bases lining up with TRBD2. Trimming at V came to 0 bases and at J to 2 bases, leaving 9 bases not matched to a gene. Germline V gene data show CDR1 as DFQATT and CDR2 as SNEGSKA (reference sequence). CDR3 length: 17 amino acids. For the CDR3, the DNA is TGCAGTGCTAGAGATCCAGGGCTAGCGGGGATCACAGATACGCAGTATTTT. The encoded protein is CSARDPGLAGITDTQYF.

This clonotype has at least ten counts. As DNA, the CDR3 is TGTGCCAGCAGCAAAGGGGATAGCAGGACGGATTACAATGAGCAGTTCTTC. Its protein is CASSKGDSRTDYNEQFF. The genes are TRBV21-1 and TRBJ2-1; TRBD2, the D gene given by the table, was not confirmed from the DNA. TRBV21-1 is described as a pseudogene. CDR3 length equals 17 residues.

This clonotype was counted at least ten times. The chain employs TRBV7-6 and TRBJ1-1, with a possible D match to TRBD1 (5 bases). V lost 2 bases, J lost 2 bases, and 9 bases lay in between. The CDR3 totals 14 residues. Germline V lookup: CDR1 SGHVS, CDR2 FNYEAQ. The CDR3 DNA is TGTGCCAGCAGCTTACGTGGGGCTAACACTGAAGCTTTCTTT. This codes for CASSLRGANTEAFF.

This clonotype appeared many times. This chain uses TRBV6-5 with TRBJ2-1; 7 nucleotides line up with TRBD1. Germline loops: CDR1 MNHEY, CDR2 SVGAGI. Trimming took 3 bases from V and 5 from J; bases not matched to a gene: 13. CDR3 length: 17 amino acids. The CDR3 loop is CASSYPPEGALNNEQFF. CDR3 coding DNA: TGTGCCAGCAGTTATCCTCCTGAGGGGGCGCTTAACAATGAGCAGTTCTTC.

There are a few counts of this clonotype. The chain joins TRBV12-3 or TRBV12-4 to TRBJ2-3; the match to TRBD2 covers 7 bases. This CDR3 has 18 residues. After removal of 1 base from V and 3 bases from J, the junction contained 13 bases not matched to a gene. CDR3 protein: CASSLGAAGAGWTDTQYF. The DNA of the CDR3 is TGTGCCAGCAGTTTAGGGGCGGCGGGAGCTGGTTGGACAGATACGCAGTATTTT.

This clonotype was seen just once. Just one base apart from a much larger clone, this may be a read error. The rearrangement links TRBV5-1 to TRBJ2-1; D might be TRBD2 (6 bases). The CDR3 is 17 residues long. Per germline, CDR1 SGHRS and CDR2 YFSETQ. CDR3 in amino acids: CASGFGGRPGRHNEQFF. In DNA form, the CDR3 reads TGCGCCAGCGGCTTCGGAGGAAGGCCAGGGAGGCACAATGAGCAGTTCTTC.

The rearrangement joins TRBV7-8 to TRBJ1-1; 7 bases match TRBD1. The trim removed 1 base at V and 4 bases at J, leaving 3 bases unmatched. This CDR3 contains 14 residues. CDR1 is SGHVS and CDR2 is FQNEAQ in the germline V gene. The chain's CDR3 is CASSLGTGATEAFF. CDR3 bases: TGTGCCAGCAGCTTAGGAACAGGGGCCACTGAAGCTTTCTTT.

The V call is TRBV6-1, the J call TRBJ2-2, with TRBD1 matching 7 bases. From germline, CDR1 is MNHNS and CDR2 SASEGT. The length of the CDR3 is 13 residues. For the CDR3, the DNA is TGTGTCAGTCGGGACAGCGGCACCGGGGAGCTGTTTTTT. It is translated as CVSRDSGTGELFF.

This clonotype has just a few counts. The rearrangement uses TRBV6-5 and TRBJ2-1; TRBD1 is a possible D gene (6 bases). The CDR3 is made up of 15 amino acids. V lost 4 bases and J lost 4, with 14 bases in between. CDR1 and CDR2 (germline): MNHEY, SVGAGI. CDR3 DNA sequence: TGTGCCAGCAGTTCACAGGGCTGGAGATACAATGAGCAGTTCTTC. It is translated as CASSSQGWRYNEQFF.

The rearrangement links TRBV29-1 to TRBJ2-1; unclear D gene. Trimming removed 5 bases at V and 0 bases at J, with 14 bases between. The CDR3 runs to 15 residues. Germline values: CDR1 SQVTM, CDR2 ANQGSEA. CDR3 residues: CSVKRDRSSYNEQFF. The CDR3 coding sequence is TGCAGCGTTAAACGTGACCGAAGCTCCTACAATGAGCAGTTCTTC.